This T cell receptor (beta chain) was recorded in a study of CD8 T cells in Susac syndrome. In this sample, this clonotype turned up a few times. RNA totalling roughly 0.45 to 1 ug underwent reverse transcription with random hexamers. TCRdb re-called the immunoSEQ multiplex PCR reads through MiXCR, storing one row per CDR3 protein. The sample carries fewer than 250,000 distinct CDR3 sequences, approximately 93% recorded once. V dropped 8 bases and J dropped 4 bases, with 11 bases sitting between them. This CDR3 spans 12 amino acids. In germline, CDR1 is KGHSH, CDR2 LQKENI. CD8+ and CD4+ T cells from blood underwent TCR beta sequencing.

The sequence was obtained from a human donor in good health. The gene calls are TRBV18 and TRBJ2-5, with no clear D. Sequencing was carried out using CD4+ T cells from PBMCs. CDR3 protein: CASSPSGETQYF. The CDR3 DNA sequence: TGTGCCAGCAGTCCCTCAGGAGAGACCCAGTACTTC.